Shown below are 19 T cell receptor beta chains from a single sample sequenced in a study of early stage breast cancer tumors. TCRdb's copy holds only in-frame clones and misses some; the assay was immunoSEQ multiplex PCR. This sample carries more than 12,000 clones, about 88% of them seen once, and the ten largest clones take less than 5%. Specimen: normal breast tissue next to the tumor. The receptors come from a person aged 30-39 years with breast cancer.

V usage is TRBV29-1 and J usage is TRBJ2-1; D is unclear. V lost 7 bases to trimming and J lost 0 bases, with 16 bases between them. CDR3 size: 15 residues. Germline assignment: CDR1 SQVTM and CDR2 ANQGSEA. The CDR3 reads CSAAVWFGSYNEQFF. The CDR3, as DNA: TGCAGCGCTGCGGTCTGGTTTGGCTCCTACAATGAGCAGTTCTTC.

V usage is TRBV10-3 and J usage is TRBJ2-3; 7 positions agree with TRBD1. V trimming: 5 bases; J trimming: 1 base; junction bases outside the gene matches: 6. There are 15 residues in the CDR3. Germline CDR1 reads ENHRY; CDR2 reads SYGVKD. CDR3 sequence (DNA): TGTGCCATCAGTATTACAGGGGAAGGCACAGATACGCAGTATTTT. This codes for CAISITGEGTDTQYF.

The J gene is TRBJ2-5, the V gene TRBV7-2; maybe TRBD2 (7 bases). Trimming shortened V by 4 bases and J by 11 bases, and 14 bases separated the two germline ends. The CDR3 spans 12 residues. The germline V gene encodes CDR1 SGHTA and CDR2 FQGNSA. CDR3 sequence (DNA): TGTGCCAGCAGCTCAGGGCGGGGGCGGCAGTACTTC. It translates to CASSSGRGRQYF. Together with reference TRBV7-2 and TRBJ2-5, the CDR3 gives the full variable domain: GAGVSQSPSNKVTEKGKDVELRCDPISGHTALYWYRQSLGQGLEFLIYFQGNSAPDKSGLPSDRFSAERTGGSVSTLTIQRTQQEDSAVYLCASSSGRGRQYFGPGTRLLVL.

This rearrangement joins TRBV7-8 to TRBJ1-2; 8 bases align to TRBD1. Trimming took 5 bases from V and 2 from J; bases not matched to a gene: 13. The CDR3 is made up of 17 amino acids. CDR1 is SGHVS, CDR2 FQNEAQ, per germline. For the CDR3, the DNA is TGTGCCAGCAGCCCATCCTTGGACAGGGCTCCGAACTATGGCTACACCTTC. Amino acid sequence: CASSPSLDRAPNYGYTF. Full variable domain (outside the CDR3, taken from reference TRBV7-8 and TRBJ1-2): GAGVSQSPRYKVAKRGQDVALRCDPISGHVSLFWYQQALGQGPEFLTYFQNEAQLDKSGLPSDRFFAERPEGSVSTLKIQRTQQEDSAVYLCASSPSLDRAPNYGYTFGSGTRLTVV.

The chain uses TRBV5-5 and TRBJ1-3; D is unclear. The CDR3 loop spans 16 amino acids. V lost 0 bases and J 1 base, leaving 11 bases between the germline ends. Per the germline V gene, CDR1 is SGHKS and CDR2 is YYEKEE (reference sequence). The CDR3 coding sequence is TGTGCCAGCAGCTTGGGGAGGGCAGAGTCTGGAAACACCATATATTTT. Amino acid sequence: CASSLGRAESGNTIYF.

The chain carries TRBV18 and TRBJ2-3; D assignment may be TRBD1 or TRBD2 (6 bases each). V lost 2 bases to trimming and J lost 5 bases, with 14 bases between them. The CDR3 runs 15 residues. The germline gives CDR1 KGHSH, CDR2 LQKENI. CDR3 loop: CASSPYAQGGDTQYF. CDR3 nucleotide sequence: TGTGCCAGCTCACCATATGCACAGGGAGGAGATACGCAGTATTTT.

V usage is TRBV19 and J usage is TRBJ1-5; D unclear. The germline gives CDR1 LNHDA, CDR2 SQIVND (reference sequence). The CDR3 runs to 17 residues. The germline V and J ends were trimmed by 5 bases and 0 bases, with 17 bases remaining between them. The CDR3 here is CASSPGRADYSNQPQHF. The CDR3 DNA reads TGTGCCAGTAGTCCGGGTCGGGCAGATTATAGCAATCAGCCCCAGCATTTT.

The rearrangement uses TRBV10-2 and TRBJ2-1, with a weak D call TRBD2 (6 bases). CDR3 length equals 13 residues. V lost 8 bases to trimming and J lost 8 bases, with 16 bases between them. CDR1 is WSHSY, CDR2 SAAADI, per germline. CDR3: CASGWGVGDEQFF. DNA for the CDR3: TGCGCCAGCGGCTGGGGGGTCGGGGATGAGCAGTTCTTC.

This chain uses TRBV9 with TRBJ2-1, with 9 bases aligning to TRBD1. The CDR3 is made up of 14 amino acids. Losses at the gene ends were 4 bases for V and 5 bases for J; bases not matched to a gene: 4. Germline CDR1 reads SGDLS; CDR2 reads YYNGEE. CDR3 DNA: TGTGCCAGCAGCCCGGGACAGGGTAACAATGAGCAGTTCTTC. It yields the protein CASSPGQGNNEQFF.

V and J are TRBV7-6 and TRBJ2-3; D is unresolved. The V gene lost 4 bases and the J gene lost 6 bases, with 14 bases spanning the gap. The length of the CDR3 is 14 residues. Germline lookup yields CDR1 SGHVS and CDR2 FNYEAQ. As DNA, the CDR3 is TGTGCCAGCAGCTCGCGGACCGGTTCGGATACGCAGTATTTT. It translates to CASSSRTGSDTQYF.

In this sample, this clone turned up once. This chain uses TRBV19 with TRBJ1-5; no firm D call. CDR3 length: 12 amino acids. V was pared by 5 bases and J by 5 bases, with 7 bases between. Per germline, CDR1 LNHDA and CDR2 SQIVND (reference sequence). The CDR3 nucleotides are TGTGCCAGTAGTGCTTCCTATCAGCCCCAGCATTTT. Translated: CASSASYQPQHF.

The chain combines TRBV7-9 with TRBJ1-3; possibly TRBD1 for D (6 bases). V gave up 2 bases and J gave up 2 bases, with 10 bases separating them. The CDR3 spans 15 residues. The germline V gene encodes CDR1 SEHNR and CDR2 FQNEAQ (reference sequence). Written as DNA, the CDR3 is TGTGCCAGCAGCTTAAAGGGGGTACCTGGAAACACCATATATTTT. Its protein product is CASSLKGVPGNTIYF.

The genes are TRBV19 and TRBJ1-5; 7 bases fit TRBD1. CDR3 length: 15 amino acids. V lost 3 bases to trimming and J lost 3 bases; unmatched junction nucleotides: 5. CDR1 LNHDA and CDR2 SQIVND come from the germline V gene (reference sequence). The CDR3: CASSIPRGHNQPQHF. CDR3 sequence (DNA): TGTGCCAGTAGTATCCCTAGGGGGCACAATCAGCCCCAGCATTTT.

This sequence joins TRBV21-1 and TRBJ1-4. TRBV21-1 has pseudogene status. CDR3 length equals 14 residues. CDR3 sequence (DNA): TGTGCCAGCAGCAAAGTAGGGTTAGATGAAAAACTGTTTTTT. Amino acid sequence: CASSKVGLDEKLFF.

As regards this clone: The junction shows a germline mismatch at one end, possibly a read error. This sequence joins TRBV30 and TRBJ2-3, with 11 bases lining up with TRBD2. The CDR3 loop spans 16 amino acids. Germline CDR1 reads GTSNPN; CDR2 reads SVGIG (reference sequence). CDR3 coding DNA: TGTGCCTGGAGTTTGGGACTAGCGGCTAGCACAGATGCGCAGTATTTT. Translating gives CAWSLGLAASTDAQYF.

The gene calls are TRBV6-1 and TRBJ1-5; TRBD1 might be the D (6 bases). The V end was cut by 4 bases, the J end by 0 bases, with 13 bases between. The CDR3 covers 16 residues. The germline CDR1 and CDR2 sequences are MNHNS and SASEGT. The CDR3 sequence: CASSGLQGYSNQPQHF. CDR3 sequence (DNA): TGTGCCAGCAGTGGACTACAGGGATATAGCAATCAGCCCCAGCATTTT.

The chain uses TRBV6-5 and TRBJ1-1; no definite D call. Germline loops: CDR1 MNHEY, CDR2 SVGAGI. Trimming removed 2 bases from V and 7 bases from J, with 14 bases in between. There are 14 residues in the CDR3. CDR3 region: CASSYRERLNEAFF. The CDR3, as DNA: TGTGCCAGCAGTTACCGGGAACGGTTAAATGAAGCTTTCTTT.

The rearrangement links TRBV7-3 to TRBJ1-2; the match to TRBD1 covers 7 bases. V gave up 5 bases and J gave up 1 base; unmatched junction bases: 10. The CDR3 is 16 residues long. Germline CDR1 and CDR2: SGHTA and FQGTGA. In DNA form, the CDR3 reads TGTGCCAGCAGCCCATCGACAGGGCCGATTAACTATGGCTACACCTTC. Translated: CASSPSTGPINYGYTF.

V and J are TRBV18 and TRBJ2-5; no clear D gene. V was clipped by 2 bases and J by 4 bases, with 8 bases between them. Looked up from germline, CDR1 is KGHSH and CDR2 is LQKENI. The CDR3 covers 13 residues. The CDR3 DNA is TGTGCCAGCTCACCAGGAGTAGGAGAGACCCAGTACTTC. This gives the protein CASSPGVGETQYF.